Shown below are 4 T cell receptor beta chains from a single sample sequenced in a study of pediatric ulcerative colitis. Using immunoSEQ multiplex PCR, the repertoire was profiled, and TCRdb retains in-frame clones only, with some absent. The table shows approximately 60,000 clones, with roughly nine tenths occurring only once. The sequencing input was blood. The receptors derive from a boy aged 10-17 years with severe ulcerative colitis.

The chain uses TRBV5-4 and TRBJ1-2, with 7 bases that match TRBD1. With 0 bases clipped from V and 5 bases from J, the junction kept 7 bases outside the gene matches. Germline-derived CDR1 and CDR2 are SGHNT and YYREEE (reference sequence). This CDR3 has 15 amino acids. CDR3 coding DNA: TGTGCCAGCAGCTTGGAGCCAGGGGGTGGGTATGGCTACACCTTC. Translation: CASSLEPGGGYGYTF. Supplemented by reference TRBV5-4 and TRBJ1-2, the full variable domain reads ETGVTQSPTHLIKTRGQQVTLRCSSQSGHNTVSWYQQALGQGPQFIFQYYREEENGRGNFPPRFSGLQFPNYSSELNVNALELDDSALYLCASSLEPGGGYGYTFGSGTRLTVV.

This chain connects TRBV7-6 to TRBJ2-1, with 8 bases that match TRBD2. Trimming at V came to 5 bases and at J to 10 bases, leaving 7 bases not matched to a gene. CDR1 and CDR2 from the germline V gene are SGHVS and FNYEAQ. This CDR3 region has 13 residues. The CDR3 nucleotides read TGTGCCAGCAGCAGGACTAGCCAGGGAGAGCAGTTCTTC. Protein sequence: CASSRTSQGEQFF.

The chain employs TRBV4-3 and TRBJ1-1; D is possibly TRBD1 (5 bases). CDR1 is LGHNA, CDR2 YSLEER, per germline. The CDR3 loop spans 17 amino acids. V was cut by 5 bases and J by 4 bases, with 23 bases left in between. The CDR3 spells CASSKTADGGRATEAFF. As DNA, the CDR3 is TGCGCCAGCAGCAAGACCGCCGACGGGGGTAGGGCCACTGAAGCTTTCTTT.

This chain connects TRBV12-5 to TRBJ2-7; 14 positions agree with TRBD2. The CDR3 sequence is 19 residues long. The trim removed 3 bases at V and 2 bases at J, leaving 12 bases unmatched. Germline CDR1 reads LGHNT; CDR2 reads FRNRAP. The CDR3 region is CASGFPRLAGGPSTYEQYF. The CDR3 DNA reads TGTGCTAGTGGTTTCCCGCGACTAGCGGGAGGGCCGTCTACCTACGAGCAGTACTTC. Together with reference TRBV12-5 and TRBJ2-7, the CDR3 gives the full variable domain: DARVTQTPRHKVTEMGQEVTMRCQPILGHNTVFWYRQTMMQGLELLAYFRNRAPLDDSGMPKDRFSAEMPDATLATLKIQPSEPRDSAVYFCASGFPRLAGGPSTYEQYFGPGTRLTVT.